One and the same sample provided the 10 T cell receptor beta chains below, sequenced in a study of blood T cell repertoires in COVID-19. This table comes from immunoSEQ multiplex PCR, and its TCRdb copy is limited to in-frame clones, with some not included. The repertoire holds some 170,000 clones, with about 87% as singletons. The sample was peripheral blood. The receptors stem from a woman aged 45-65 years with acute or convalescent COVID-19.

The V and J genes are TRBV19 and TRBJ1-2, with D possibly being TRBD1 (5 bases). Germline V gene sequence: CDR1 LNHDA, CDR2 SQIVND (reference sequence). V gave up 5 bases and J gave up 3 bases, with 10 bases separating them. This CDR3 contains 13 residues. The CDR3 region is CASSPMTDYGYTF. In DNA form, the CDR3 reads TGTGCCAGTAGTCCGATGACAGACTATGGCTACACCTTC.

The chain is built from TRBV29-1 and TRBJ1-5, with D unclear. This CDR3 is 13 amino acids long. CDR1 is SQVTM, CDR2 ANQGSEA, per germline. The V end was cut by 4 bases, the J end by 3 bases, with 10 bases between. CDR3 DNA: TGCAGCGTTGGAGGTCAGTCCAATCAGCCCCAGCATTTT. Residues: CSVGGQSNQPQHF. Full variable domain (remainder filled in from reference TRBV29-1 and TRBJ1-5): SAVISQKPSRDICQRGTSLTIQCQVDSQVTMMFWYRQQPGQSLTLIATANQGSEATYESGFVIDKFPISRPNLTFSTLTVSNMSPEDSSIYLCSVGGQSNQPQHFGDGTRLSIL.

A few counts support this clone. This sequence joins TRBV5-1 and TRBJ2-7; 13 nucleotides align to TRBD2. V trimming: 4 bases; J trimming: 2 bases; junction bases outside the gene matches: 6. The CDR3 sequence is 16 residues long. Germline CDR1 reads SGHRS; CDR2 reads YFSETQ. As DNA, the CDR3 is TGCGCCAGCAGCGCAACCGGACTAGCGGGAGCCTACGAGCAGTACTTC. Translating gives CASSATGLAGAYEQYF.

V is TRBV6-6 and J is TRBJ1-1; 10 bases are shared with TRBD1. J was trimmed by 6 bases and V by 2 bases; bases with no gene match: 6. The CDR3 is 15 amino acids. Germline V CDR1 and CDR2: MNHNY, SVGAGI (reference sequence). The CDR3 sequence is CASSYIGTGEAEAFF. As DNA, the CDR3 is TGTGCCAGCAGTTACATTGGGACAGGGGAGGCTGAAGCTTTCTTT.

CDR3 nucleotide sequence: TGTGCCAGCTCACCGGGCCGGCCAGCGAACACTGAAGCTTTCTTT. Residues: CASSPGRPANTEAFF. This chain uses TRBV18 with TRBJ1-1; unclear D gene. Germline-derived CDR1 and CDR2 are KGHSH and LQKENI. The V end was cut by 3 bases, the J end by 1 base, with 12 bases between. The CDR3 is made up of 15 amino acids.

The rearrangement joins TRBV10-3 to TRBJ2-7; maybe TRBD1 (5 bases). With 7 bases removed from V and 0 bases from J, the gap between germline ends came to 10 bases. The CDR3 is 13 amino acids. Germline CDR1 reads ENHRY; CDR2 reads SYGVKD. This CDR3 reads CAITKDNSYEQYF. The CDR3 region has the DNA TGTGCCATCACCAAGGACAACTCCTACGAGCAGTACTTC.

The V gene is TRBV7-8, the J gene TRBJ2-3; TRBD2 is a possible D gene (5 bases). V lost 0 bases to trimming and J lost 1 base, with 8 bases between them. The CDR3 length is 15 residues. The germline V gene encodes CDR1 SGHVS and CDR2 FQNEAQ. CDR3 in DNA: TGTGCCAGCAGCTTAGCTAGCGCCCGCACAGATACGCAGTATTTT. This gives the protein CASSLASARTDTQYF.

This chain uses TRBV5-1 with TRBJ1-2; D is undetermined. CDR1 is SGHRS and CDR2 is YFSETQ in the germline V gene. The V end was cut by 4 bases, the J end by 1 base, with 8 bases between. This CDR3 is built from 13 residues. The CDR3 reads CASSPQNNYGYTF. For the CDR3, the DNA is TGCGCCAGCAGCCCGCAGAATAACTATGGCTACACCTTC.

This sequence joins TRBV7-2 and TRBJ2-7; 7 nucleotides align to TRBD2. The germline CDR1 and CDR2 sequences are SGHTA and FQGNSA. After removal of 6 bases from V and 2 bases from J, the junction contained 4 bases not matched to a gene. The CDR3 sequence is 13 residues long. The CDR3, as DNA: TGTGCCAGCAGGCTAGCGGTCACCTACGAGCAGTACTTC. The encoded protein is CASRLAVTYEQYF. The variable domain in full, with the rest retrieved from reference TRBV7-2 and TRBJ2-7, is GAGVSQSPSNKVTEKGKDVELRCDPISGHTALYWYRQSLGQGLEFLIYFQGNSAPDKSGLPSDRFSAERTGGSVSTLTIQRTQQEDSAVYLCASRLAVTYEQYFGPGTRLTVT.

As for this clone: The sample holds other DNA sequences that translate to the same CDR3. This chain links TRBV27 with TRBJ1-6, with 8 bases matching TRBD1. The V and J ends lost 2 bases and 6 bases, in that order; junction bases with no gene match: 0. The CDR3 totals 14 residues. CDR1 is MNHEY and CDR2 is SMNVEV in the germline V gene (reference sequence). The CDR3: CASSLDRGNSPLHF. The DNA of the CDR3 is TGTGCCAGCAGTTTAGACAGGGGTAATTCACCCCTCCACTTT.